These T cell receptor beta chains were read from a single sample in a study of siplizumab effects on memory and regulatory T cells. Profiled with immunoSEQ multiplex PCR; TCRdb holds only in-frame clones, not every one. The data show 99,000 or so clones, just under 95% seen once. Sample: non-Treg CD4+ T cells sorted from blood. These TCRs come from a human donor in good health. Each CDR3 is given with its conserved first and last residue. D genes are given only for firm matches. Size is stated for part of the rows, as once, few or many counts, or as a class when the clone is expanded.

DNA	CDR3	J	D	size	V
TGTGCCAGTCATCCTAGAAAACACACAGATACGCAGTATTTT	CASHPRKHTDTQYF	TRBJ2-3	-	-	TRBV6-5
TGTGCCAGCAGCCAAGCAGGGACGGTGATCTCCTACGAGCAGTACTTC	CASSQAGTVISYEQYF	TRBJ2-7	-	-	TRBV14
TGTGCCAGCAACACGTGGGTCCCGGGAACTTTCTTT	CASNTWVPGTFF	TRBJ1-1	-	-	TRBV28
TGCGCCAGCAGCCTCGGACTTCTAGCGCCGATTTACAATGAGCAGTTCTTC	CASSLGLLAPIYNEQFF	TRBJ2-1	-	-	TRBV5-1
TGCGCCAGCAGCTTGGCCGGTGGAGGGACCCACGAGCAGTACTTC	CASSLAGGGTHEQYF	TRBJ2-7	-	-	TRBV5-1
TGTGCCAGCACTCCCACGAGCCCCCGGGTGTCATATGGCTACACCTTC	CASTPTSPRVSYGYTF	TRBJ1-2	-	-	TRBV7-9
TGTGCCAGCAGGGAGGGACCGAACTCCTACAATGAGCAGTTCTTC	CASREGPNSYNEQFF	TRBJ2-1	-	-	TRBV6-5
TGTGCCAGCATGGGGCTAAAAAACATTCAGTACTTC	CASMGLKNIQYF	TRBJ2-4	-	-	TRBV28
TGCGCCAGCAGCTTCAGGACTAGCTCCAGTGTAAGCTCCTACAATGAGCAGTTCTTC	CASSFRTSSSVSSYNEQFF	TRBJ2-1	TRBD2	-	TRBV5-1
TGTGCCTGGAGCCCTGGAACTAGCGGGGCTCAAGAGACCCAGTACTTC	CAWSPGTSGAQETQYF	TRBJ2-5	TRBD2	-	TRBV30
TGTGCCAGCTCATATTTGGGGGACACCGGGGAGCTGTTTTTT	CASSYLGDTGELFF	TRBJ2-2	-	-	TRBV18
TGCGCCAGCAGCCAAGATCCTGGCTCCCGCACTAGCGGACTCGTGACCCAGTACTTC	CASSQDPGSRTSGLVTQYF	TRBJ2-5	TRBD2	-	TRBV4-1
TGTGCCAGCAGCTTTCACGCCAAAAACATTCAGTACTTC	CASSFHAKNIQYF	TRBJ2-4	-	-	TRBV28
TGTGCCAGCAGTTTTTCAGGGTCCCTCTACGAGCAGTACTTC	CASSFSGSLYEQYF	TRBJ2-7	-	-	TRBV28
TGTGCCAGCAGCGCCGGACTAGCGGGAGGAGGTCAAGAGACCCAGTACTTC	CASSAGLAGGGQETQYF	TRBJ2-5	TRBD2	-	TRBV9
TGTGCCAGCAGCGTAGCTTTTTTCGGGAGGGTATACAATGAGCAGTTCTTC	CASSVAFFGRVYNEQFF	TRBJ2-1	TRBD2	-	TRBV9
TGTGCCAGCAGCTATCGGACAGTACCCCACTTTAACTATGGCTACACCTTC	CASSYRTVPHFNYGYTF	TRBJ1-2	-	-	TRBV7-9
TGTGCCAGCAGAAGGGGCGGGAACCGCTACGAGCAGTACTTC	CASRRGGNRYEQYF	TRBJ2-7	-	-	TRBV11-2
TGTGCCAGCAGCCTCGCGGGGGCGGTAACCTACGAGCAGTACTTC	CASSLAGAVTYEQYF	TRBJ2-7	-	-	TRBV7-2
TGTGCCAGCAGCCGAGGGACTAGCGGGGCCTACGAGCAGTACTTC	CASSRGTSGAYEQYF	TRBJ2-7	TRBD2	-	TRBV5-4
TGTGCCTGGAGCCCCGGCCTAACGGAGACCCAGTACTTC	CAWSPGLTETQYF	TRBJ2-5	-	once	TRBV30
TGTGCCAGCAGCTCCCAAGGACGCTCCTACGAGCAGTACTTC	CASSSQGRSYEQYF	TRBJ2-7	-	-	TRBV5-4
TGTGCCAGCAGCTTGGCGGGGGGCTCGAACACTGAAGCTTTCTTT	CASSLAGGSNTEAFF	TRBJ1-1	-	-	TRBV5-4
TGTGCCAGCAGTGAAGCCTACTCTGGGGCCAACGTCCTGACTTTC	CASSEAYSGANVLTF	TRBJ2-6	-	-	TRBV6-1
TGTGCCAGCTCACCACACTCCGTGTCCCGAGAGCAGTACTTC	CASSPHSVSREQYF	TRBJ2-7	-	-	TRBV18
TGCGCCAGCAGCCAGCTATACGGGGTATCCTACGAGCAGTACTTC	CASSQLYGVSYEQYF	TRBJ2-7	-	-	TRBV4-1
TGTGCCAGCTCACCGAATCCTTACTATGGCTACACCTTC	CASSPNPYYGYTF	TRBJ1-2	-	-	TRBV18
TGTGCCTGGAGTGTACCCGACATAAGACAACTCTATGGCTACACCTTC	CAWSVPDIRQLYGYTF	TRBJ1-2	-	-	TRBV30
TGTGCCAGCAGCTTGGCTACGGGGAAGGGCACTGAAGCTTTCTTT	CASSLATGKGTEAFF	TRBJ1-1	-	once	TRBV5-4
TGTGCCAGCGCCGGGACTTTCAGTCCCTACGAGCAGTACTTC	CASAGTFSPYEQYF	TRBJ2-7	-	-	TRBV14
TGTGCCAGCAGCTTAGGTATAGGTCAGCCCCAGCATTTT	CASSLGIGQPQHF	TRBJ1-5	-	-	TRBV7-6